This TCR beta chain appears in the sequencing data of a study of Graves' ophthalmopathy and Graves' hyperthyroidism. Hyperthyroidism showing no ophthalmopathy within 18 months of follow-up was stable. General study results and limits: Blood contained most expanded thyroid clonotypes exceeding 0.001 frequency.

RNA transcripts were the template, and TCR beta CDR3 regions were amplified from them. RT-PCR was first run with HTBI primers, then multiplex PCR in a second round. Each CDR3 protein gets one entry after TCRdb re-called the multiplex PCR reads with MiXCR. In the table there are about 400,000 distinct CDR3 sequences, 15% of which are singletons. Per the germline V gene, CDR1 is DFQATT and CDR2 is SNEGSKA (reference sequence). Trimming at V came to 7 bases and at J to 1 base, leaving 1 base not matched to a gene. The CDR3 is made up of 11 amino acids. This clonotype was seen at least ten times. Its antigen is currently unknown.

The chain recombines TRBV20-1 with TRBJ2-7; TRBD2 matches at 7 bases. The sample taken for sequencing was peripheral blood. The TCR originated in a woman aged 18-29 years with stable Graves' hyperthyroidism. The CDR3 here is CSGGGSYEQYF. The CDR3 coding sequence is TGCAGTGGGGGGGGATCCTACGAGCAGTACTTC.